What follows describes a single T cell receptor beta chain. This sample stems from a study of blood T cell repertoires in COVID-19. The V gene lost 4 bases and the J gene lost 4 bases, with 11 bases spanning the gap. This CDR3 is built from 13 residues. The germline V gene has CDR1 SGHTS and CDR2 YDEGEE. As handled by the study authors: Nucleated cell number was recorded as an estimate derived from reference gene primer amplification. Method: immunoSEQ multiplex PCR; TCRdb's copy keeps in-frame clones and lacks some. V, J and clone size are those of that table, while D and trimming were read from the DNA. This sample yields about 410,000 clones, of which over 75% are seen a single time; around 1.5% belongs to the top ten.

The rearrangement joins TRBV5-8 to TRBJ1-1, with D uncertain. Sequenced material: peripheral blood. This TCR was recovered from a woman aged 40 to 49 with COVID-19, enrolled during active disease. CDR3 sequence reads: CASSRGYGTEAFF. For the CDR3, the DNA is TGTGCCAGCAGCCGGGGATACGGCACTGAAGCTTTCTTT.